Listed below are T cell receptor beta chains from one sample, sequenced in a study of cytomegalovirus exposure and HLA in healthy donors. Method: immunoSEQ multiplex PCR; TCRdb's copy keeps in-frame clones and lacks some. The profile shows about 88,000 clones, 69% of them singletons. Input material: PBMCs. These TCRs come from a man in his fifties in good health and CMV-seronegative. The CDR3 runs from the conserved cysteine through the conserved F or W. Fields, in order: J gene, V gene, CDR3 length, D gene, clone size, CDR3 DNA, CDR3 protein. A D gene is named only where the DNA matches it firmly. The size field is filled for only some rows; it gives once, few, many or a size class.

TRBJ2-7 | TRBV7-3 | 15 | - | - | TGTGCCAGCAGCTTAGGCCCTGGGCCGAGCTACGAGCAGTACTTC | CASSLGPGPSYEQYF
TRBJ1-2 | TRBV11-3 | 13 | - | - | TGTGCCAGCAGCTTAGCCGCAGGTGGCGGCTACACCTTC | CASSLAAGGGYTF
TRBJ1-1 | TRBV13 | 13 | - | - | TGTGCCAGCAGCTTCAGGGAGGGGACTGAAGCTTTCTTT | CASSFREGTEAFF
TRBJ2-7 | TRBV5-1 | 14 | TRBD1 | - | TGCGCCAGCAGCCCAGCGCAGGGGGCGCGGGAGCAGTACTTC | CASSPAQGAREQYF
TRBJ1-3 | TRBV5-4 | 15 | - | - | TGTGCCAGCAGCCCGACGGCAGGGGAGGGAAACACCATATATTTT | CASSPTAGEGNTIYF
TRBJ2-5 | TRBV5-1 | 17 | TRBD1 | - | TGCGCCAGCAGCTTGAATGGCGGGACAGGAGCATGGGAGACCCAGTACTTC | CASSLNGGTGAWETQYF
TRBJ1-1 | TRBV9 | 15 | - | few | TGTGCCAGCAGCGTAGTCGCGACAGTTAACACTGAAGCTTTCTTT | CASSVVATVNTEAFF
TRBJ1-3 | TRBV15 | 13 | - | - | TGTGCCACCAGCAGGGCCTCAGGGAACACCATATATTTT | CATSRASGNTIYF
TRBJ2-5 | TRBV5-1 | 15 | - | - | TGCGCCAGCAGCTTGTTGTCAGGGTCTGGGGAGACCCAGTACTTC | CASSLLSGSGETQYF
TRBJ2-2 | TRBV5-1 | 15 | TRBD1 | - | TGCGCCAGCAGCTTGGCCAGGGGGCTCACCGGGGAGCTGTTTTTT | CASSLARGLTGELFF